This T cell receptor (beta chain) is from a study of blood T cell repertoires in COVID-19. Study in general: Donors in the United States, Italy and Spain gave samples during acute or convalescent COVID-19. Sources were T cells, B-cell-depleted T cells, or PBMCs; the material itself was cDNA or gDNA.

The repertoire was sequenced with immunoSEQ multiplex PCR; TCRdb's copy has only in-frame clones and lacks some. Altogether 14,000 to 15,000 clones are present, roughly nine tenths being singletons, with the ten largest covering approximately 2.8%. The CDR3 is 14 amino acids. Germline V gives CDR1 KGHSH, CDR2 LQKENI. J was trimmed by 5 bases and V by 4 bases; bases with no gene match: 3. The sample was peripheral blood. The receptor's source is a human donor in a cohort sampled during active COVID-19. The V and J genes are TRBV18 and TRBJ2-3; TRBD1 matches at 10 bases. The CDR3 spells CASSRQGAGDTQYF. The CDR3 region has the DNA TGTGCCAGCTCACGACAGGGGGCTGGAGATACGCAGTATTTT. The full variable domain, rest sourced from reference TRBV18 and TRBJ2-3, is NAGVMQNPRHLVRRRGQEARLRCSPMKGHSHVYWYRQLPEEGLKFMVYLQKENIIDESGMPKERFSAEFPKEGPSILRIQQVVRGDSAAYFCASSRQGAGDTQYFGPGTRLTVL.